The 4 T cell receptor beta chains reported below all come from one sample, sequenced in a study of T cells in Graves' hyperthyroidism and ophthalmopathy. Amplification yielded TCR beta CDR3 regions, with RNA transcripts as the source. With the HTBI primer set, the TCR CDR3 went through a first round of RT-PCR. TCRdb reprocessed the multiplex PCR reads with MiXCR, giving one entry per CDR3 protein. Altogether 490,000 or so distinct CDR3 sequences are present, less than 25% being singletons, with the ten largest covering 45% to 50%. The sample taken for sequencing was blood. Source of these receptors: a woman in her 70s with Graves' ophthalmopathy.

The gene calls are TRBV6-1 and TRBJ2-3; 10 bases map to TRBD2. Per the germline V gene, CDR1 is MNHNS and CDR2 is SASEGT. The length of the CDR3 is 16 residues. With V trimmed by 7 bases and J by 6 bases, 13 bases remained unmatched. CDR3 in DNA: TGTGCCAGCAACAAGAGAGGGAGCGGGAGGGGGGATACGCAGTATTTT. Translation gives CASNKRGSGRGDTQYF.

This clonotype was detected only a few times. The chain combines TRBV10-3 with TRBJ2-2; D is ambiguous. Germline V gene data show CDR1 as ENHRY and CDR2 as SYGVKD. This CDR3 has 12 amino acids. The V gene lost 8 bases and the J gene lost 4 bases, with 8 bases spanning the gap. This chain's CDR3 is CAIGPGTGELFF. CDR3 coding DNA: TGTGCCATCGGGCCCGGCACCGGGGAGCTGTTTTTT.

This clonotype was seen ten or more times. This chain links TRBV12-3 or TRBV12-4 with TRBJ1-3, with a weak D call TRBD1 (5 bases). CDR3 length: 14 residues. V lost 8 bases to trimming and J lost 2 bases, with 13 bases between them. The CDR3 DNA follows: TGTGCCAGCGGCAGGGCGGGGGCTGGAAACACCATATATTTT. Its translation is CASGRAGAGNTIYF.

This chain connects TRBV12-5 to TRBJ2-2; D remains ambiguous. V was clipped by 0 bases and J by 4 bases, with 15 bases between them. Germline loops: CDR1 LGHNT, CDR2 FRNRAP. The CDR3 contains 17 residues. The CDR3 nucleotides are TGTGCTAGTGGTTTGGTACGGAAGTTAGGAGTCACCGGGGAGCTGTTTTTT. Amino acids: CASGLVRKLGVTGELFF.